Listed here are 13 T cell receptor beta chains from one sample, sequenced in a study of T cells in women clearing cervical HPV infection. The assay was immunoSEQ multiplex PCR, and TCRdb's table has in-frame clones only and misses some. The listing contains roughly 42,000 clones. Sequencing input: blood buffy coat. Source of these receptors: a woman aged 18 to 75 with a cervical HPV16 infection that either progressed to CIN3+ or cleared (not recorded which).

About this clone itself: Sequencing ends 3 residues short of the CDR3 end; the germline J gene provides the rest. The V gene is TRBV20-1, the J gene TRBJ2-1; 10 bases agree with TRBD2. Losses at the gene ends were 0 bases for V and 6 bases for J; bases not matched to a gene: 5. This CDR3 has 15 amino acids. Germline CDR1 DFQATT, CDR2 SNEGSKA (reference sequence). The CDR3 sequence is CSARDASGGTNEQFF. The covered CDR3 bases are TGCAGTGCTAGAGATGCTAGCGGGGGAACCAATGAG.

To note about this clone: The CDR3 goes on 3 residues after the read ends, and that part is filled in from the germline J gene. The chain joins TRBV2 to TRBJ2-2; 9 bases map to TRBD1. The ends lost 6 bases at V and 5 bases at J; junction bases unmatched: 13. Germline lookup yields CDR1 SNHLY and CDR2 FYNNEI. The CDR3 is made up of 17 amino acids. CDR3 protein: CASSAMTGGSRTGELFF. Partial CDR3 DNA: TGTGCCAGCAGCGCTATGACAGGGGGTTCGCGGACCGGGGAG.

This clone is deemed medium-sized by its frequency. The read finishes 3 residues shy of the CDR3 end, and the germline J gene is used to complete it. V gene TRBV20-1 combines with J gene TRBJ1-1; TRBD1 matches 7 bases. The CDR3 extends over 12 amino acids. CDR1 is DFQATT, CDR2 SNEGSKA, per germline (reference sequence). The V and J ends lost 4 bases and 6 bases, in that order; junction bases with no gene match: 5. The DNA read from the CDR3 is TGCAGTGCTATTCTCGGGACAGCTGAA. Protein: CSAILGTAE. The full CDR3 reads CSAILGTAEAFF.

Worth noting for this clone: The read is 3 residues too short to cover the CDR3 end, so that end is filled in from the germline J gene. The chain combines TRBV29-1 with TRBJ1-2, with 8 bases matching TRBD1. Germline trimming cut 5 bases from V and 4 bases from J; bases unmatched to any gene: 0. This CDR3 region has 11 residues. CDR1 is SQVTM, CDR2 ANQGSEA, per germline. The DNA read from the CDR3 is TGCAGCGTTCAGGGGGCCTATGGC. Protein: CSVQGAYG. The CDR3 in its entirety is CSVQGAYGYTF.

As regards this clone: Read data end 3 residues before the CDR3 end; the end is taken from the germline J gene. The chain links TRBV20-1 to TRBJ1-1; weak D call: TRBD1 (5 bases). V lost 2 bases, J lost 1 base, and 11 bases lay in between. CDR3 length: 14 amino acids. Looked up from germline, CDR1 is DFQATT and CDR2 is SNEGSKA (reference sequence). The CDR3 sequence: CSARKTVTNTEAFF. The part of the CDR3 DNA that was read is TGCAGTGCTAGAAAGACAGTTACGAACACTGAA.

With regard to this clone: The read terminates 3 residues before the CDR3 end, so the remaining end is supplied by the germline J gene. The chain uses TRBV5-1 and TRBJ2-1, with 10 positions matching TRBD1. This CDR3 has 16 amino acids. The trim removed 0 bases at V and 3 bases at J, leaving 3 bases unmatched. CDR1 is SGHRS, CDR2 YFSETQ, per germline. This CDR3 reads CASSLGTGGFYNEQFF. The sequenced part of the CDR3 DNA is TGCGCCAGCAGCTTGGGGACAGGGGGTTTCTACAATGAG. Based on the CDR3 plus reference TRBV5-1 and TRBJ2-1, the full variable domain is KAGVTQTPRYLIKTRGQQVTLSCSPISGHRSVSWYQQTPGQGLQFLFEYFSETQRNKGNFPGRFSGRQFSNSRSEMNVSTLELGDSALYLCASSLGTGGFYNEQFFGPGTRLTVL.

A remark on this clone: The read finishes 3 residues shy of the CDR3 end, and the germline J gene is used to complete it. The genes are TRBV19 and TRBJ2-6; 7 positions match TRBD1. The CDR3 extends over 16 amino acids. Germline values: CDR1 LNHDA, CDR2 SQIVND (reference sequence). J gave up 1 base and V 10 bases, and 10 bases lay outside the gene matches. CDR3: CATNDRAISGANVLTF. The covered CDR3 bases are TGTGCCACTAACGACAGGGCGATTTCTGGGGCCAACGTC.

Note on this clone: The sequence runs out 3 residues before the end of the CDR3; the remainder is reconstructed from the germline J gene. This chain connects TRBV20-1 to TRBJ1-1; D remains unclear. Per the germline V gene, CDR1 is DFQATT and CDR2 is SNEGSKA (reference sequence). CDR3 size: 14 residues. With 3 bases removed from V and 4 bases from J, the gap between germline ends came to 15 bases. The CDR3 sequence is CSASRAAAATEAFF. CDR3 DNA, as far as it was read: TGCAGTGCTAGCCGCGCCGCGGCAGCCACTGAA.

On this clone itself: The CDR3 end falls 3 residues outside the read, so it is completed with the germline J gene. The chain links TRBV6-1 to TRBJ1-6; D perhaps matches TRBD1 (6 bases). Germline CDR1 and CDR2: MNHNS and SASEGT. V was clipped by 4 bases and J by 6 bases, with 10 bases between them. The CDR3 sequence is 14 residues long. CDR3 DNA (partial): TGTGCCAGCAGTGGGACAGTTCCTAATTCACCC. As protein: CASSGTVPNSP. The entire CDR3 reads CASSGTVPNSPLHF.

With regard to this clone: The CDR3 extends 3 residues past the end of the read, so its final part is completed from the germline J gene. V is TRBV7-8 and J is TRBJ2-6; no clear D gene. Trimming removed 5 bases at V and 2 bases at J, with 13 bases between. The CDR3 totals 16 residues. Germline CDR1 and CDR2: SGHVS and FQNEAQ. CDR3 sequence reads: CASSQAALTGANVLTF. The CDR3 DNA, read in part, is TGTGCCAGCAGCCAGGCAGCCTTGACTGGGGCCAACGTC.

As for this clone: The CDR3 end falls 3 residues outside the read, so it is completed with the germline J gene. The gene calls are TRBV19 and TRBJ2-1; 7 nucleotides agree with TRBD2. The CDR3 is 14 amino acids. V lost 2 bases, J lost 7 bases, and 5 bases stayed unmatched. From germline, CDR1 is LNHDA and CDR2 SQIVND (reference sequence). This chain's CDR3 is CASSILVGGNEQFF. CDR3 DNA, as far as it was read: TGTGCCAGTAGTATACTAGTGGGGGGGAATGAG.

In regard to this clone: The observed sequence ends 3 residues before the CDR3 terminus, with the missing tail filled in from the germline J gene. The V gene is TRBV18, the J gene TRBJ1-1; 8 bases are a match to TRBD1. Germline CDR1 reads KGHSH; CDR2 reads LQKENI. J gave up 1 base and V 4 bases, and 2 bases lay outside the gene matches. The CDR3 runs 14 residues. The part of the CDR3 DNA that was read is TGTGCCAGCTCACAAGGACAGGGGAACACTGAA. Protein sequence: CASSQGQGNTE. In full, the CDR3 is CASSQGQGNTEAFF.

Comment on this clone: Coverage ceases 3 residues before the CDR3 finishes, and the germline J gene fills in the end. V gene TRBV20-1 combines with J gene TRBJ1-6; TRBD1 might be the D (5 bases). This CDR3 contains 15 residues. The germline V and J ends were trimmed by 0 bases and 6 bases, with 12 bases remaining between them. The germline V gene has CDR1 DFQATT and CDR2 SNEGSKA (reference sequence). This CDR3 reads CSARDPGGSNSPLHF. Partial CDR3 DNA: TGCAGTGCTAGAGATCCCGGGGGGAGTAATTCACCC.